A single sample is the source of the 25 T cell receptor beta chains below, sequenced in a study of CD8 T cells in Susac syndrome. Random hexamers primed reverse transcription of about 0.5 to 1 ug RNA. TCRdb re-called the immunoSEQ multiplex PCR reads through MiXCR, storing one row per CDR3 protein. Of about 89,000 distinct CDR3 sequences listed, 85% to 95% are singletons. Input material: CD8+ T cells from PBMCs. These receptors were obtained from a human donor in good health.

The chain is built from TRBV9 and TRBJ2-1; 9 bases align to TRBD2. The CDR3 runs to 15 residues. The V and J ends lost 3 bases and 10 bases, in that order; junction bases with no gene match: 11. Germline V gene sequence: CDR1 SGDLS, CDR2 YYNGEE. CDR3 sequence (DNA): TGTGCCAGCAGCGCGAGCGGGGGGCCCCTTGGGGAGCAGTTCTTC. Protein: CASSASGGPLGEQFF.

The chain employs TRBV10-3 and TRBJ2-2, with D unresolved. The V end was cut by 2 bases, the J end by 4 bases, with 8 bases between. Germline-derived CDR1 and CDR2 are ENHRY and SYGVKD. The CDR3 loop spans 14 amino acids. The chain's CDR3 is CAISELTSTGELFF. The DNA for the CDR3 is TGTGCCATCAGTGAGCTGACAAGCACCGGGGAGCTGTTTTTT.

J is TRBJ1-2 and V is TRBV4-1; 12 bases line up with TRBD1. After removal of 1 base from V and 5 bases from J, the junction contained 8 bases not matched to a gene. Looked up from germline, CDR1 is MGHRA and CDR2 is YSYEKL. This CDR3 has 17 residues. The CDR3 nucleotides read TGCGCCAGCAGCCAAGTTCAGGGACAGGGGGCGAGTTATGGCTACACCTTC. Protein product: CASSQVQGQGASYGYTF.

The V and J genes are TRBV4-1 and TRBJ1-1; a possible D gene is TRBD1 (6 bases). The germline V gene encodes CDR1 MGHRA and CDR2 YSYEKL. The CDR3 is made up of 14 amino acids. Trimming cost V 2 bases and J 6 bases, with 13 bases left between them. CDR3 in amino acids: CASSQYQGPSEAFF. The CDR3 DNA is TGCGCCAGCAGCCAATACCAGGGGCCGTCTGAAGCTTTCTTT.

This sequence joins TRBV27 and TRBJ2-7; tentative D call: TRBD1 (5 bases). CDR1 and CDR2 from the germline V gene are MNHEY and SMNVEV (reference sequence). V was trimmed by 3 bases and J by 5 bases, leaving 14 bases between them. The CDR3 consists of 14 residues. For the CDR3, the DNA is TGTGCCAGCAGTTTTCAGGGTTCCAGGGACGAGCAGTACTTC. Protein: CASSFQGSRDEQYF.

The sample holds one count of this clonotype. This chain joins TRBV9 and TRBJ2-7, with unresolved D. This CDR3 spans 14 amino acids. Looked up from germline, CDR1 is SGDLS and CDR2 is YYNGEE. V was trimmed by 0 bases and J by 1 base, leaving 8 bases between them. CDR3 bases: TGTGCCAGCAGCGTAGTTCGGGTTTCCTACGAGCAGTACTTC. It is translated as CASSVVRVSYEQYF.

The gene calls are TRBV23-1 and TRBJ1-2, with a possible D match to TRBD1 (6 bases). TRBV23-1 is given ORF status, its function remaining uncertain. Between the trimmed V and J ends, which lost 2 bases and 0 bases, there was a span of 13 bases. This CDR3 is built from 16 residues. The CDR3: CASSQSGQTTNYGYTF. The CDR3 DNA sequence: TGCGCCAGCAGTCAAAGCGGACAGACCACTAACTATGGCTACACCTTC.

The genes are TRBV19 and TRBJ1-6; TRBD1 agrees at 7 bases. J was trimmed by 0 bases and V by 4 bases; bases with no gene match: 3. CDR1 is LNHDA and CDR2 is SQIVND in the germline V gene (reference sequence). The CDR3 extends over 16 amino acids. CDR3 DNA sequence: TGTGCCAGTAGTAACAGGGGCGGCTCCTATAATTCACCCCTCCACTTT. Amino acids: CASSNRGGSYNSPLHF.

The V call is TRBV5-6, the J call TRBJ1-1; no clear D. This CDR3 region has 13 residues. Germline-derived CDR1 and CDR2 are SGHDT and YYEEEE. V was cut by 2 bases and J by 4 bases, with 9 bases left in between. For the CDR3, the DNA is TGTGCCAGCAGCTTACCCGGTTCCACTGAAGCTTTCTTT. Translation gives CASSLPGSTEAFF.

CDR3 nucleotide sequence: TGCAGCGTTGCTAGGGACCCCCTCCCTGAAGCTTTCTTT. Protein: CSVARDPLPEAFF. The chain has TRBV29-1 and TRBJ1-1; possible D gene TRBD1, 5 bases. This CDR3 region has 13 residues. The germline V and J ends were trimmed by 4 bases and 6 bases, with 15 bases remaining between them. CDR1 and CDR2 (germline): SQVTM, ANQGSEA.

J is TRBJ1-1 and V is TRBV30; no clear D gene. The ends were cut back, 3 bases at V and 1 base at J, with 12 bases in the middle. CDR1 and CDR2 from the germline V gene are GTSNPN and SVGIG (reference sequence). The CDR3 has 14 amino acids. The CDR3 loop reads CAWSMAVRNTEAFF. CDR3 in DNA: TGTGCCTGGAGCATGGCAGTCCGGAACACTGAAGCTTTCTTT. Drawing the rest from reference TRBV30 and TRBJ1-1, the complete variable domain is SQTIHQWPATLVQPVGSPLSLECTVEGTSNPNLYWYRQAAGRGLQLLFYSVGIGQISSEVPQNLSASRPQDRQFILSSKKLLLSDSGFYLCAWSMAVRNTEAFFGQGTRLTVV.

This sequence joins TRBV11-2 and TRBJ1-4, with D unresolved. This CDR3 has 12 amino acids. V lost 6 bases and J 5 bases, leaving 7 bases between the germline ends. Germline V gene sequence: CDR1 SGHAT, CDR2 FQNNGV. In DNA form, the CDR3 reads TGTGCCAGCAGTTTCCCCAATGAAAAACTGTTTTTT. This gives the protein CASSFPNEKLFF. The full variable domain, rest sourced from reference TRBV11-2 and TRBJ1-4, is EAGVAQSPRYKIIEKRQSVAFWCNPISGHATLYWYQQILGQGPKLLIQFQNNGVVDDSQLPKDRFSAERLKGVDSTLKIQPAKLEDSAVYLCASSFPNEKLFFGSGTQLSVL.

The gene calls are TRBV14 and TRBJ2-7, with a tentative D call TRBD2 (6 bases). The CDR3 sequence is 16 residues long. Trimming removed 0 bases from V and 7 bases from J, with 19 bases in between. Germline values: CDR1 SGHDN, CDR2 FVKESK. CDR3 DNA: TGTGCCAGCAGCCAAGAGGAGGAGGGGTTTTTGGAGGAGCAGTACTTC. It codes for CASSQEEEGFLEEQYF.

V and J are TRBV20-1 and TRBJ2-1; no clear D gene. Trimming removed 6 bases at V and 5 bases at J, with 5 bases between. The germline V gene encodes CDR1 DFQATT and CDR2 SNEGSKA (reference sequence). This CDR3 region has 10 residues. The CDR3 DNA is TGCAGTGCCGTAGACAATGAGCAGTTCTTC. Translated: CSAVDNEQFF.

The J gene is TRBJ1-2, the V gene TRBV19; the D gene is possibly TRBD1 (5 bases). CDR3 size: 13 residues. Germline CDR1 LNHDA, CDR2 SQIVND (reference sequence). V shed 6 bases and J shed 2 bases, with 10 bases lying between them. CDR3 DNA: TGTGCCAGTAGCTTGACAGTCAACTATGGCTACACCTTC. It encodes CASSLTVNYGYTF.

The chain links TRBV6-5 to TRBJ2-2; TRBD1 agrees at 8 bases. The CDR3 runs to 16 residues. CDR1 is MNHEY and CDR2 is SVGAGI in the germline V gene. V trimming: 0 bases; J trimming: 7 bases; junction bases outside the gene matches: 7. Here the CDR3 DNA reads TGTGCCAGCAGTTACTCGTGGACAGGGCAGAGCGGGGAGCTGTTTTTT. This translates into CASSYSWTGQSGELFF.

This clonotype showed up just once. The V gene is TRBV5-1, the J gene TRBJ2-7; D perhaps matches TRBD1 (5 bases). The CDR3 has 14 residues. CDR1 is SGHRS and CDR2 is YFSETQ in the germline V gene. V shed 2 bases and J shed 3 bases, with 12 bases lying between them. The CDR3 DNA is TGCGCCAGCAGCTTAGACAGAAGCCTCTACGAGCAGTACTTC. Encoded protein: CASSLDRSLYEQYF.

This clonotype was seen only once. The chain links TRBV9 to TRBJ1-1; D gene uncertain. The CDR3 is 15 amino acids. Trimming took 4 bases from V and 5 from J, leaving 18 bases between them. Germline loops: CDR1 SGDLS, CDR2 YYNGEE. As DNA, the CDR3 is TGTGCCAGCAGCTCCCACGGGGAGGTTTTGACTGAAGCTTTCTTT. Translation: CASSSHGEVLTEAFF.

The V and J genes are TRBV9 and TRBJ1-5; no clear D gene. The V gene's germline CDR1 is SGDLS and CDR2 YYNGEE. The CDR3 has 13 residues. V lost 0 bases and J 6 bases, leaving 7 bases between the germline ends. The CDR3 loop is CASSVGGSQPQHF. CDR3 sequence (DNA): TGTGCCAGCAGCGTAGGAGGGAGTCAGCCCCAGCATTTT.

This rearrangement joins TRBV29-1 to TRBJ2-1; D may match TRBD1 or TRBD2 (5 bases each). Between the trimmed V and J ends, which lost 3 bases and 7 bases, there was a span of 7 bases. CDR3 length: 11 residues. Germline V gene lookup returns CDR1 SQVTM and CDR2 ANQGSEA. The chain's CDR3 is CSVDWGNEQFF. The CDR3 DNA reads TGCAGCGTTGATTGGGGGAATGAGCAGTTCTTC.

The rearrangement links TRBV2 to TRBJ2-1, with 9 bases identical to TRBD2. V lost 10 bases and J lost 9; bases outside the gene matches: 13. Looked up from germline, CDR1 is SNHLY and CDR2 is FYNNEI. The CDR3 is 14 residues long. Written as DNA, the CDR3 is TGTGCCACCGACGCGGGGGGGCTTATTATTGAGCAGTTCTTC. Amino acids: CATDAGGLIIEQFF.

The chain is built from TRBV9 and TRBJ2-5; either TRBD1 or TRBD2 may supply D (6 bases each). The CDR3 loop spans 15 amino acids. The V and J ends lost 0 bases and 2 bases respectively, with 11 bases between them. CDR1 and CDR2 (germline): SGDLS, YYNGEE. CDR3 amino acids: CASSVGGGRQETQYF. As DNA, the CDR3 is TGTGCCAGCAGCGTAGGAGGGGGGCGGCAAGAGACCCAGTACTTC.

This clonotype was seen once. The rearrangement links TRBV19 to TRBJ2-7; tentative D call: TRBD2 (6 bases). The germline CDR1 and CDR2 sequences are LNHDA and SQIVND (reference sequence). The V end was cut by 5 bases, the J end by 4 bases, with 15 bases between. This CDR3 is 14 amino acids long. The CDR3: CASSSPLEGYEQYF. The CDR3 DNA reads as TGTGCCAGTAGTTCCCCCTTGGAGGGTTACGAGCAGTACTTC. Looking up the rest from reference TRBV19 and TRBJ2-7 gives the full variable domain: DGGITQSPKYLFRKEGQNVTLSCEQNLNHDAMYWYRQDPGQGLRLIYYSQIVNDFQKGDIAEGYSVSREKKESFPLTVTSAQKNPTAFYLCASSSPLEGYEQYFGPGTRLTVT.

This chain joins TRBV29-1 and TRBJ1-2, with unresolved D. CDR3 size: 14 residues. The V and J ends lost 2 bases and 2 bases respectively, with 12 bases between them. The V gene's germline CDR1 is SQVTM and CDR2 ANQGSEA. The CDR3 DNA is TGCAGCGTTGAAATCGGGCGAAAAAACTATGGCTACACCTTC. It yields the protein CSVEIGRKNYGYTF.

This rearrangement joins TRBV7-9 to TRBJ2-7, with TRBD2 matching 8 bases. The CDR3 is made up of 15 amino acids. Germline CDR1 SEHNR, CDR2 FQNEAQ (reference sequence). V trimming: 1 base; J trimming: 2 bases; junction bases outside the gene matches: 4. The CDR3 here is CASSLVGTSPYEQYF. The CDR3 DNA reads as TGTGCCAGCAGCTTAGTCGGGACTAGTCCCTACGAGCAGTACTTC.